This T cell receptor beta chain is drawn from a study of cytomegalovirus exposure and HLA in healthy donors. Regarding the study as a whole: An analysis was carried out at a later point. It showed that HLA-associated TCR beta chains were more clonally expanded than equally common non-associated chains. A list of 150 to 200 TCR beta chains associated with cytomegalovirus was given. The only immune exposure information that was available was CMV serostatus.

Each of the donors was a healthy bone marrow donor. Primers for the PCR totalled 60 Vbeta and 13 Jbeta. Profiled with immunoSEQ multiplex PCR; TCRdb holds only in-frame clones, not every one. Recorded for this sample: under 150,000 clones. On this clone itself: Its specificity is not known.

This TCR was sampled from a woman aged 60 to 75 in good health and CMV-seronegative. The sample was PBMCs.

CDR3 nucleotides: TGCAGCGTTGACCTTTACTCAGATACGCAGTATTTT. This codes for CSVDLYSDTQYF. This sequence joins TRBV29-1 and TRBJ2-3; unclear D gene. Germline values: CDR1 SQVTM, CDR2 ANQGSEA. CDR3 length: 12 residues. V was shortened by 3 bases and J by 4 bases, with 8 bases between the two germline ends.